This T cell receptor beta chain was recovered during a study of radiation and T cells in renal cell carcinoma. Measured with immunoSEQ multiplex PCR; TCRdb has only the in-frame clones, and not every one. Of about 130,000 clones in the sample, roughly four fifths were seen once. Comment on this clone: Its cognate antigen is unknown.

Time point denoted: blood 2 weeks post-SBRT. Indicated treatment: 15 Gy SBRT to primary tumor, nephrectomy 4 weeks later. This renal cell carcinoma was of the clear cell type. Findings and limits, study-wide: Top tumor clonotypes rose in blood 2 weeks post-radiation, then contracted.

J gave up 3 bases and V 6 bases, and 5 bases lay outside the gene matches. The CDR3 totals 14 residues. Germline CDR1 and CDR2: SNHLY and FYNNEI. The receptor was isolated from a man over 45 with renal cell carcinoma. This specimen was blood, taken from a patient whose treatment included radiotherapy and nephrectomy. J is TRBJ2-3 and V is TRBV2, with 8 nucleotides matching TRBD1. The CDR3 loop reads CASRPGQVTDTQYF. DNA of the CDR3: TGTGCCAGCAGGCCGGGACAGGTGACAGATACGCAGTATTTT.